This T cell receptor (beta chain) is drawn from a study of cytomegalovirus exposure and HLA in healthy donors. A multiplex PCR was run with 60 Vbeta primers and 13 Jbeta primers. Sequenced by immunoSEQ multiplex PCR; TCRdb stores in-frame clones only, minus some. The sample holds roughly 170,000 clones; 82% are singletons and the top ten take approximately 1.6%. About this clone: Its antigen remains unidentified.

Findings and caveats of the study: Association with HLA alleles at 0.05 false discovery rate was found for 17,000 or so TCR beta sequences in a later analysis.

This CDR3 is 12 amino acids long. V shed 3 bases and J shed 7 bases, with 9 bases lying between them. Germline lookup yields CDR1 SGHDN and CDR2 FVKESK. This TCR derives from a male donor in good health and CMV-seronegative. This sequence joins TRBV14 and TRBJ1-1; D may be TRBD1 (5 bases). Specimen: PBMCs. The CDR3 loop is CASSQHRSEAFF. As DNA, the CDR3 is TGTGCCAGCAGCCAGCACAGGAGTGAAGCTTTCTTT. The whole variable domain, remainder taken from reference TRBV14 and TRBJ1-1, is EAGVTQFPSHSVIEKGQTVTLRCDPISGHDNLYWYRRVMGKEIKFLLHFVKESKQDESGMPNNRFLAERTGGTYSTLKVQPAELEDSGVYFCASSQHRSEAFFGQGTRLTVV.